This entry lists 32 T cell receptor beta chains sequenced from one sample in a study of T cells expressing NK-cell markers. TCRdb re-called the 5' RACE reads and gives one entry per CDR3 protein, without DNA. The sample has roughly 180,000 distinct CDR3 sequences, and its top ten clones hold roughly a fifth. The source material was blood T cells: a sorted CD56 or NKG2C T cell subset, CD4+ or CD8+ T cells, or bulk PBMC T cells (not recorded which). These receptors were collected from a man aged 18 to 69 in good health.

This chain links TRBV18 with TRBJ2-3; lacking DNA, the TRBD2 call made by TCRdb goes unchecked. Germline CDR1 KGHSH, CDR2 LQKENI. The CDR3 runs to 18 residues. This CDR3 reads CASSPGAGVTYSSDTQYF.

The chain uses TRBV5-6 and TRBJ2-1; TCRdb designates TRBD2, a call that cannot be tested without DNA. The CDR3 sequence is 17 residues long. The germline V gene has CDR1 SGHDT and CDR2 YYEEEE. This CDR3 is CASSSGLAGGQNNEQFF.

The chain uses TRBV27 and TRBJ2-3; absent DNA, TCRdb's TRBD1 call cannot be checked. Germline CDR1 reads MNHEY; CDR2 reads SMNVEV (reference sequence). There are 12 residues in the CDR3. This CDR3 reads CASSENRDTQYF.

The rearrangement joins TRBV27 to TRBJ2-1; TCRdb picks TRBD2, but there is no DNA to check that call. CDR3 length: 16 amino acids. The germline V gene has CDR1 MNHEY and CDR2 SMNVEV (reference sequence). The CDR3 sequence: CASTNPVRGDYNEQFF.

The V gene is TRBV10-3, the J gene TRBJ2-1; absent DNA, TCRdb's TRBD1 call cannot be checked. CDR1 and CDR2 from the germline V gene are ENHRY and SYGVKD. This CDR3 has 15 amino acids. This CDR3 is CATMTGTGGPNEQFF.

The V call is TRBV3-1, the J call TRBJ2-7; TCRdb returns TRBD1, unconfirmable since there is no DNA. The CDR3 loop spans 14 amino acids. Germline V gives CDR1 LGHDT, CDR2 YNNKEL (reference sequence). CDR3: CASSPGTGLDEQYF.

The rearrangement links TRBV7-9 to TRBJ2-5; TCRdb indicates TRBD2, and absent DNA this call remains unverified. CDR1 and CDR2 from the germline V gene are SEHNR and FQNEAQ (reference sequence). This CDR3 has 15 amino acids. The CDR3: CASSLPGLAGETQYF.

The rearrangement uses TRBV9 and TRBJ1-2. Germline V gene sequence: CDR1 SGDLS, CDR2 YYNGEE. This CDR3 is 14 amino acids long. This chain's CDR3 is CASSSQPGSKGYTF.

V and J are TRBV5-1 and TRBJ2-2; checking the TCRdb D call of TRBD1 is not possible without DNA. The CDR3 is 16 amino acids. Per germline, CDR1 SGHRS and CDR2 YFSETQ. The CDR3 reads CASSPGWGANTGELFF.

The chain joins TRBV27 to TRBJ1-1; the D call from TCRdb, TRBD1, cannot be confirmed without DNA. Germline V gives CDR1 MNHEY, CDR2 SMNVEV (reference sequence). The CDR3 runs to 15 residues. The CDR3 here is CASRGRGLNLTEAFF.

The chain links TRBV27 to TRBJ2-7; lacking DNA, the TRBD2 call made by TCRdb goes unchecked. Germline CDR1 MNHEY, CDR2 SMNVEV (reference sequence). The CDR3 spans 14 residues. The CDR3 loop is CASSPLWREGEQYF.

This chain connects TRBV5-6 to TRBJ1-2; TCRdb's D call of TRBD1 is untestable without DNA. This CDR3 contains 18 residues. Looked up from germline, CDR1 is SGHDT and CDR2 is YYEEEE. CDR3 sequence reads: CASSLGQATHFINYGYTF.

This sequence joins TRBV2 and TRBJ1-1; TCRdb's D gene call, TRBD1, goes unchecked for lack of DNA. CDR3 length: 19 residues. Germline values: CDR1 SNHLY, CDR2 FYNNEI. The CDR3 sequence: CASSDKYRDGGFMNTEAFF.

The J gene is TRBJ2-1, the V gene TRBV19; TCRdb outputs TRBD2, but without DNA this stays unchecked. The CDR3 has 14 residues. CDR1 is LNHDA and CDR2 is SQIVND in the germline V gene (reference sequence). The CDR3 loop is CASSPWVTSREQFF.

CDR3 loop: CASSLTGYEQYF. The chain joins TRBV7-9 to TRBJ2-7; TCRdb gives TRBD1 as the D gene, but with no DNA this cannot be confirmed. The CDR3 totals 12 residues. Germline CDR1 and CDR2: SEHNR and FQNEAQ (reference sequence).

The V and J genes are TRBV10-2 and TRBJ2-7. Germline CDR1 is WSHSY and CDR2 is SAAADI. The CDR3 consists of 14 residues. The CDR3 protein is CASSEFRSVDEQYF.

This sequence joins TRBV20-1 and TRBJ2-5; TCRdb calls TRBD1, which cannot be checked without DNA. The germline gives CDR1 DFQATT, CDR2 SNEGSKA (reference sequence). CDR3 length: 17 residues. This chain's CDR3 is CSARILAGNPLKETQYF.

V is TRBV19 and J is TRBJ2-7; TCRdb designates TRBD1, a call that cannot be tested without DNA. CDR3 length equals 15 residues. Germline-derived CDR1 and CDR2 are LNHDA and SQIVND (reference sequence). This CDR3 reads CASSAGQVTAYEQYF. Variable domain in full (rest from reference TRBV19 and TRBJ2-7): DGGITQSPKYLFRKEGQNVTLSCEQNLNHDAMYWYRQDPGQGLRLIYYSQIVNDFQKGDIAEGYSVSREKKESFPLTVTSAQKNPTAFYLCASSAGQVTAYEQYFGPGTRLTVT.

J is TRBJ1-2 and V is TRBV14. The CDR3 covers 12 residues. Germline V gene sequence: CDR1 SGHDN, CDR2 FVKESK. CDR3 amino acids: CASSQLGYGYTF.

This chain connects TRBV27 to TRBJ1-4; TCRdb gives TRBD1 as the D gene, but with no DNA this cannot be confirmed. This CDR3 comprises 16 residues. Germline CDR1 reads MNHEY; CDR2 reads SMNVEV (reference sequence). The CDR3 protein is CASSGFGYGADEKLFF. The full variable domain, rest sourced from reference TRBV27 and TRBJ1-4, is EAQVTQNPRYLITVTGKKLTVTCSQNMNHEYMSWYRQDPGLGLRQIYYSMNVEVTDKGDVPEGYKVSRKEKRNFPLILESPSPNQTSLYFCASSGFGYGADEKLFFGSGTQLSVL.

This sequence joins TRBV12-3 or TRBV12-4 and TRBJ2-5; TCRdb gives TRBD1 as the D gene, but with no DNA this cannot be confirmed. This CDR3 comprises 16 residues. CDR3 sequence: CASSFGLGGSWETQYF.

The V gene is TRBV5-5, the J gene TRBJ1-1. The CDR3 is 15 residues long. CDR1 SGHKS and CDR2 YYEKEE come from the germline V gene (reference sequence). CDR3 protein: CASSFVTLRRPEAFF. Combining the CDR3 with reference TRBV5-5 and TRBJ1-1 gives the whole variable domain DAGVTQSPTHLIKTRGQQVTLRCSPISGHKSVSWYQQVLGQGPQFIFQYYEKEERGRGNFPDRFSARQFPNYSSELNVNALLLGDSALYLCASSFVTLRRPEAFFGQGTRLTVV.

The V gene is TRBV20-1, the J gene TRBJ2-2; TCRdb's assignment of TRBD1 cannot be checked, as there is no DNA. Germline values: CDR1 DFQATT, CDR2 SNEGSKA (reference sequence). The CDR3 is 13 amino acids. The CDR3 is CSAPGPNTGELFF.

CDR3 sequence: CASSTWTASYGYTF. J is TRBJ1-2 and V is TRBV6-1. The CDR3 has 14 amino acids. Germline V gene lookup returns CDR1 MNHNS and CDR2 SASEGT.

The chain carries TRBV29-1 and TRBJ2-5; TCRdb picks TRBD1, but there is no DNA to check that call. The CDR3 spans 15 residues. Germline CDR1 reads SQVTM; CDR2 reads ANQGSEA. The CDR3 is CSVEFGTRLQETQYF.

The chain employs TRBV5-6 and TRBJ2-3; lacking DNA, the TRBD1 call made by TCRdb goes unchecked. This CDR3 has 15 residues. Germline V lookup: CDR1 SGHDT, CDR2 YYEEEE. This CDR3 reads CASDPGQGHTDTQYF.

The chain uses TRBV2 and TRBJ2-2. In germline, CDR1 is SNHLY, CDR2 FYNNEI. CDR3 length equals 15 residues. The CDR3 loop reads CASSVGRLNTGELFF. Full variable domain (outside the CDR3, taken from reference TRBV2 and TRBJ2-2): EPEVTQTPSHQVTQMGQEVILRCVPISNHLYFYWYRQILGQKVEFLVSFYNNEISEKSEIFDDQFSVERPDGSNFTLKIRSTKLEDSAMYFCASSVGRLNTGELFFGEGSRLTVL.

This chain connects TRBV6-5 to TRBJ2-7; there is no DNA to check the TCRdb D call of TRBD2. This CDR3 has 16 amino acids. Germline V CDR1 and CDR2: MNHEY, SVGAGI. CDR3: CASSYGGGPPPCEQYF.

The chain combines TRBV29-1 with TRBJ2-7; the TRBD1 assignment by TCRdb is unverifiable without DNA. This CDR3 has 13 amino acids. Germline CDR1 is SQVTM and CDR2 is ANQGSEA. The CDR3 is CSVEDRTAREQYF.

CDR3 loop: CSALGTSGPLQQFF. The chain recombines TRBV20-1 with TRBJ2-1; as DNA is missing, the TRBD2 call by TCRdb cannot be tested. Germline values: CDR1 DFQATT, CDR2 SNEGSKA (reference sequence). CDR3 size: 14 residues.

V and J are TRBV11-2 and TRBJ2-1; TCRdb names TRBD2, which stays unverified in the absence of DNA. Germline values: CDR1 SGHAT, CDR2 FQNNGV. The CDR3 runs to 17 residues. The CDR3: CASSLWVSSPSYNEQFF.

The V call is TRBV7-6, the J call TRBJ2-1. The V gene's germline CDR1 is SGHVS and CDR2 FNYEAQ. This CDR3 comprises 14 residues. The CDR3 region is CASSLAQIDSEQFF.